This T cell receptor (beta chain) was recovered during a study of PD-1 blockade in classical Hodgkin lymphoma. The study, taken as a whole, reports: The study found complete responders had baseline diversity similar to newly diagnosed patients.

The V gene lost 4 bases and the J gene lost 1 base, with 17 bases spanning the gap. CDR3 length: 17 residues. Per germline, CDR1 LNHDA and CDR2 SQIVND (reference sequence). Clones were read by immunoSEQ multiplex PCR, and TCRdb kept only the in-frame ones, dropping some. This table holds some 90,000 clones, around 78% found once. With respect to this clone: Its antigen is unknown.

Regarding time point: cycle 4 day 1 (C4D1), after more than 5 weeks of nivolumab. There was relapse after autologous stem cell transplantation in every patient, and there was variation in brentuximab vedotin exposure. This sequence joins TRBV19 and TRBJ1-5; possibly TRBD1 for D (5 bases). The sequences come from peripheral blood mononuclear cells (PBMCs), collected before the fourth cycle of nivolumab. This TCR was sampled from a human donor with classical Hodgkin lymphoma. The CDR3 spells CASSTTNWGGSNQPQHF. CDR3 in DNA: TGTGCCAGTAGTACCACTAATTGGGGCGGGAGCAATCAGCCCCAGCATTTT. The full variable domain, rest sourced from reference TRBV19 and TRBJ1-5, is DGGITQSPKYLFRKEGQNVTLSCEQNLNHDAMYWYRQDPGQGLRLIYYSQIVNDFQKGDIAEGYSVSREKKESFPLTVTSAQKNPTAFYLCASSTTNWGGSNQPQHFGDGTRLSIL.